One T cell receptor beta chain is described in this entry. This clone has only one observation. Which antigen it targets is not known. Base-call qualities are not available, and no considerably larger clone is one nucleotide away. Collaborating institutions collected whole blood in K2EDTA tubes following their own protocols. For TCRbeta analysis, collaborators shipped samples as frozen whole blood, isolated PBMCs, or DNA extracted from either of those sample types. The data are from a study of blood T cell repertoires in COVID-19 (dated by TCRdb to the early 2020s). With respect to the entire study: The collaborator samples originated in the United States, Italy and Spain and spanned the acute and convalescent phases of COVID-19. The prospective study material was composed of cDNA or gDNA derived from T cells, B-cell-depleted T cells, or PBMCs. The dataset comprised deeply sampled blood TCRbeta repertoires from subjects exposed to, actively infected with, or recovered from COVID-19. The repertoires were released in a freely available public database meant as a resource for research on the immune response to SARS-CoV-2. The samples were drawn from two sources: the first 160 participants of the ongoing ImmuneRACE study, and 1,200 or so subjects contributed by 6 global collaborators. Nearly every sample came with metadata listing a de-identified subject ID, COVID-19 status, age in years and sex. Where available, HLA class I and class II types were taken from metadata supplied by the sample provider and were not determined by assay-based typing.

From the germline V gene, CDR1 is SGHVS and CDR2 is FQNEAQ. The germline ends are 14 bases apart after V is trimmed by 5 bases and J by 4 bases. Its CDR3 holds 14 amino acids, cysteine through phenylalanine. Only the CDR3 part of the read is kept: 42 bases, read in frame from the first base. TCRbeta CDR3 regions were amplified from genomic DNA by means of the immunoSEQ Assay, a bias-controlled multiplex PCR. For the original study's pipeline: The number of nucleated cells in each sample was estimated by amplification of reference gene primers within the assay. Sequence reads were collapsed and filtered to measure the absolute abundance of every unique TCRbeta CDR3 rearrangement. For each sample, productive Simpson clonality was calculated as the square root of Simpson's diversity index over productive rearrangements. TCRdb limited this immuneACCESS table to in-frame rearrangements with V and J called. A share of clones is missing; checked studies link under half to unresolved V genes, and the rest is unexplained. V and J calls and clone size are as listed in that table; D and trimming were resolved from the DNA. The table for this sample lists under 20,000 clones; about 92% of them were counted only once. The ten largest account for around 6% of the sample.

Study-wide findings and limitations: How much clinical and demographic metadata was included differed by source and by participant, and the metadata was provided uncurated.

The source is a human donor in a cohort sampled during active COVID-19. The specimen sequenced was peripheral blood. Rearrangement joined TRBV7-8 to TRBJ1-1, with the identity of the D gene unclear. The DNA reads TGTGCCAGCAGCACGCTTAGGGAGTTCACTGAAGCTTTCTTT. Translated, this gives CASSTLREFTEAFF.